These 17 T cell receptor beta chains came from one sample sequenced in a study of T-cell reconstitution after alpha-beta-depleted transplantation in children. Preparing the TCRbeta library involved the use of unique molecular identifiers. TCRdb itself ran the PCR reads through MiXCR, one entry per CDR3 protein. The table includes nearly 550,000 distinct CDR3 sequences, around 16% detected once. The source was PBMCs from the stem cell graft donor, collected from the stem cell graft. Receptor source: a human donor who donated a stem cell graft to a child with acute lymphoblastic leukemia.

This sequence joins TRBV11-2 and TRBJ2-6, with TRBD2 identical over 14 bases. V lost 4 bases and J lost 4; bases outside the gene matches: 9. The CDR3 has 19 residues. Germline-derived CDR1 and CDR2 are SGHAT and FQNNGV. In nucleotides, the CDR3 is TGTGCCAGCAGCTCGAGACTAGCGGGAGGGCCGCGGGGGGCCAACGTCCTGACTTTC. Amino acid sequence: CASSSRLAGGPRGANVLTF.

The V and J genes are TRBV29-1 and TRBJ2-7; possible D gene TRBD1, 5 bases. Trimming left V 6 bases short and J 3 bases short, with 15 bases between. This CDR3 contains 13 residues. Germline V lookup: CDR1 SQVTM, CDR2 ANQGSEA. The CDR3 loop reads CSVRTQDHYEQYF. In DNA, the CDR3 is TGCAGCGTCCGGACACAGGACCACTACGAGCAGTACTTC.

This clonotype was found a few times. This chain links TRBV5-1 with TRBJ2-7, with a weak D call TRBD2 (6 bases). CDR3 length: 14 residues. Germline CDR1 is SGHRS and CDR2 is YFSETQ. Trimming took 4 bases from V and 1 from J, leaving 12 bases between them. CDR3 DNA sequence: TGCGCCAGCAGCACCGCGGGGAAATCCTACGAGCAGTACTTC. Amino acid sequence: CASSTAGKSYEQYF.

In its sample, this clonotype was seen many times. The genes are TRBV12-3 or TRBV12-4 and TRBJ1-2, with D unresolved. CDR3 size: 11 residues. Between the trimmed V and J ends, which lost 3 bases and 4 bases, there was a span of 3 bases. CDR3 sequence (DNA): TGTGCCAGCAGTTTGGTCTATGGCTACACCTTC. Residues: CASSLVYGYTF.

This clonotype came up a few times. The gene calls are TRBV27 and TRBJ2-3, with D possibly being TRBD2 (6 bases). V was cut by 6 bases and J by 7 bases, with 14 bases left in between. Germline CDR1 MNHEY, CDR2 SMNVEV (reference sequence). The CDR3 is 13 residues long. CDR3 sequence (DNA): TGTGCCAGCAGCAACGGAGGGGCCCATACGCAGTATTTT. This encodes CASSNGGAHTQYF.

This chain links TRBV14 with TRBJ1-1, with TRBD1 as a possible D gene (5 bases). CDR1 is SGHDN and CDR2 is FVKESK in the germline V gene. This CDR3 comprises 15 residues. Trimming cost V 3 bases and J 1 base, with 12 bases left between them. The CDR3 nucleotides read TGTGCCAGCAGCCACCGGGACTGGACGAACACTGAAGCTTTCTTT. It specifies CASSHRDWTNTEAFF.

This clonotype occurred a few times. This rearrangement joins TRBV20-1 to TRBJ2-1; D possibly corresponds to TRBD2 (6 bases). This CDR3 comprises 15 residues. Germline V lookup: CDR1 DFQATT, CDR2 SNEGSKA (reference sequence). V shed 4 bases and J shed 3 bases, with 16 bases lying between them. The CDR3 protein is CSAIEAGHGYNEQFF. For the CDR3, the DNA is TGCAGTGCTATCGAGGCGGGGCATGGCTACAATGAGCAGTTCTTC.

The V and J genes are TRBV6-5 and TRBJ1-4, with 8 bases identical to TRBD1. The J segment lost 10 bases and the V segment lost 5 bases, leaving 9 bases of the junction unmatched. This CDR3 is built from 14 residues. CDR1 is MNHEY, CDR2 SVGAGI, per germline. As DNA, the CDR3 is TGTGCCAGCAGTACTACAGGGGGACTTGGAAAACTGTTTTTT. Translation gives CASSTTGGLGKLFF.

This sequence joins TRBV4-1 and TRBJ2-1, with TRBD1 matching 10 bases. Trimming removed 4 bases from V and 8 bases from J; junction bases left unmatched: 5. The CDR3 sequence is 14 residues long. Germline V gives CDR1 MGHRA, CDR2 YSYEKL. The CDR3: CASSLGQGRDEQFF. The CDR3 DNA follows: TGCGCCAGCAGCCTGGGACAGGGGCGCGATGAGCAGTTCTTC.

The chain carries TRBV9 and TRBJ2-1; 10 nucleotides agree with TRBD1. J gave up 10 bases and V 4 bases, and 14 bases lay outside the gene matches. This CDR3 is built from 16 residues. The germline gives CDR1 SGDLS, CDR2 YYNGEE. CDR3 sequence: CASSNNRDRGAVEQFF. In DNA form, the CDR3 reads TGTGCCAGCAGCAACAACCGGGACAGGGGCGCAGTAGAGCAGTTCTTC.

This clonotype occurred a few times. The chain has TRBV5-1 and TRBJ2-5; 9 nucleotides align to TRBD1. J lost 4 bases, V lost 4 bases, and 8 bases had no gene match. The CDR3 runs 15 residues. Germline V gene data show CDR1 as SGHRS and CDR2 as YFSETQ. The DNA of the CDR3 is TGCGCCAGCAGCGTGGGACAGGGAGGCGGAGAGACCCAGTACTTC. Protein: CASSVGQGGGETQYF.

In this sample, this clonotype turned up a few times. The V and J genes are TRBV6-5 and TRBJ2-5; TRBD1 might be the D (6 bases). Deletions cut 4 bases from V and 7 bases from J, with 13 bases between. The CDR3 length is 13 residues. Germline V gene data show CDR1 as MNHEY and CDR2 as SVGAGI. The CDR3, as DNA: TGTGCCAGCAGTTCAGGGGCCTCGGGGACCCAGTACTTC. The encoded protein is CASSSGASGTQYF.

This clonotype was observed at least ten times. The rearrangement links TRBV15 to TRBJ2-7, with unresolved D. Germline CDR1 and CDR2: LNHNV and YYDKDF (reference sequence). With 0 bases removed from V and 3 bases from J, the gap between germline ends came to 12 bases. The CDR3 covers 15 residues. The CDR3 DNA follows: TGTGCCACCAGCAGAGATCGCCTAACAAACTACGAGCAGTACTTC. Translating it yields CATSRDRLTNYEQYF. The full variable domain, its missing parts supplied by reference TRBV15 and TRBJ2-7, is DAMVIQNPRYQVTQFGKPVTLSCSQTLNHNVMYWYQQKSSQAPKLLFHYYDKDFNNEADTPDNFQSRRPNTSFCFLDIRSPGLGDTAMYLCATSRDRLTNYEQYFGPGTRLTVT.

This chain connects TRBV29-1 to TRBJ2-5; 7 bases align to TRBD2. The germline V gene encodes CDR1 SQVTM and CDR2 ANQGSEA. This CDR3 spans 14 amino acids. V dropped 1 base and J dropped 4; count of bases not matched to a gene: 6. CDR3 in DNA: TGCAGCGTTGAAGGGCTAGCGGCTGGAGAGACCCAGTACTTC. Amino acids: CSVEGLAAGETQYF. The full variable domain, rest sourced from reference TRBV29-1 and TRBJ2-5, is SAVISQKPSRDICQRGTSLTIQCQVDSQVTMMFWYRQQPGQSLTLIATANQGSEATYESGFVIDKFPISRPNLTFSTLTVSNMSPEDSSIYLCSVEGLAAGETQYFGPGTRLLVL.

This clonotype was seen many times. The genes are TRBV5-1 and TRBJ2-5; no clear D. The CDR3 extends over 12 amino acids. Germline lookup yields CDR1 SGHRS and CDR2 YFSETQ. Trimming removed 3 bases at V and 0 bases at J, with 3 bases between. Here the CDR3 DNA reads TGCGCCAGCAGCTCGTACCAAGAGACCCAGTACTTC. It is translated as CASSSYQETQYF.

This clonotype was observed a few times. The CDR3 nucleotides are TGTGCCAGCAGCTTAGTCAGTAACGGACCCTATGGCTACACCTTC. It encodes CASSLVSNGPYGYTF. The genes are TRBV13 and TRBJ1-2; D is uncertain. Germline V gene sequence: CDR1 PRHDT, CDR2 FYEKMQ (reference sequence). V shed 1 base and J shed 4 bases, with 13 bases lying between them. The CDR3 sequence is 15 residues long.

V is TRBV20-1 and J is TRBJ2-1; TRBD2 might be the D (5 bases). The CDR3 has 14 residues. Germline V lookup: CDR1 DFQATT, CDR2 SNEGSKA (reference sequence). V shed 6 bases and J shed 8 bases, with 20 bases lying between them. The CDR3, as DNA: TGCAGTGCCCAGTGGACTCCCGCCCTTGATGAGCAGTTCTTC. Protein sequence: CSAQWTPALDEQFF.